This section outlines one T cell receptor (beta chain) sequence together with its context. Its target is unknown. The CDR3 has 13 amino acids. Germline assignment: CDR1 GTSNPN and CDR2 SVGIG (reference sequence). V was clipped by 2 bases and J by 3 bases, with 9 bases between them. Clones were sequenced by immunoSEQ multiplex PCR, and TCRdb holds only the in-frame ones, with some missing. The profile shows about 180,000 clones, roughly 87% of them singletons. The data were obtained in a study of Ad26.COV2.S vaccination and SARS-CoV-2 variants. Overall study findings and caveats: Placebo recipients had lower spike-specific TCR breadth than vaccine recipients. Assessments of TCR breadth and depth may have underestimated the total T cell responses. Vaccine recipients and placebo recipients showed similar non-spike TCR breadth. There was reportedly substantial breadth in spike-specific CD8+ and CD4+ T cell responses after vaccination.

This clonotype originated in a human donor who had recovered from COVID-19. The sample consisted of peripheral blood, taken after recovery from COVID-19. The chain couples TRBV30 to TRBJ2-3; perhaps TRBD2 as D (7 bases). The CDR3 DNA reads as TGTGCCTGGAGTAGGGGGGGGACAGATACGCAGTATTTT. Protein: CAWSRGGTDTQYF.